This TCR beta chain comes out of a study of OX40 agonist ivuxolimab in advanced cancers. About the research overall: Among those enrolled, mean age was approximately 60 years (range 23 to 79) and 75% to 85% were male.

This CDR3 is built from 17 residues. After removal of 5 bases from V and 3 bases from J, the junction contained 12 bases not matched to a gene. The germline gives CDR1 MDHEN, CDR2 SYDVKM. Study observations and caveats: Among T cells, CD8+ cells averaged more expanded clones than CD4+ cells.

The count of this clone is one. Its cognate antigen is unknown. Using immunoSEQ multiplex PCR, the repertoire was profiled, and TCRdb retains in-frame clones only, with some absent. Altogether tens of thousands of clones are present, 70% to 90% being singletons, with the ten largest covering over 10%. This sequence originates from an adult with an advanced solid tumor such as melanoma, head and neck, liver or kidney cancer. The chain has TRBV28 and TRBJ2-3; 9 bases line up with TRBD1. The sequencing here drew on CD4+ or CD8+ T cells sorted from blood, taken in a trial of the OX40 agonist ivuxolimab. Written as DNA, the CDR3 is TGTGCCAGCAGTCCCCGCTTTTACAGGGGGCGAACAGATACGCAGTATTTT. Translating gives CASSPRFYRGRTDTQYF. The variable domain in full, completed from reference TRBV28 and TRBJ2-3, reads DVKVTQSSRYLVKRTGEKVFLECVQDMDHENMFWYRQDPGLGLRLIYFSYDVKMKEKGDIPEGYSVSREKKERFSLILESASTNQTSMYLCASSPRFYRGRTDTQYFGPGTRLTVL.